The following is a TCR beta chain sequence with its context. Its antigen is currently unknown. The record originates from a study of metastatic and nonmetastatic thyroid tumors. Study information: Repertoires from blood and tumor or nodule tissue of malignant and benign thyroid patients were compared. Overall study results and limits: Reports indicated that malignant thyroid tumors showed significantly higher TCR beta diversity than benign nodules did, in blood and tumor.

The CDR3 is made up of 15 amino acids. Germline V gene data show CDR1 as DFQATT and CDR2 as SNEGSKA (reference sequence). Trimming left V 0 bases short and J 2 bases short, with 14 bases between. Thyroid surgery was performed in patients who had received no treatment beforehand. In the original analysis: Clinicopathological groups of papillary thyroid cancer showed CDR3 differences that were used to build a distant-metastasis classifier. TCRdb reanalyzed the PCR reads with MiXCR. For this entry, the V and J calls and clone size follow TCRdb and not the study's own pipeline. The data contain about 24,000 clones, 24% of them singletons.

The material sequenced was tumor tissue. The rearrangement links TRBV20-1 to TRBJ2-7; D perhaps matches TRBD1 (6 bases). This TCR came from a male donor with papillary thyroid cancer or a benign thyroid nodule (not recorded which). Some clones in this sample may be carry-over from other donors' samples. The CDR3 spells CSARDGNRVTYEQYF. The DNA for the CDR3 is TGCAGTGCTAGAGATGGGAACAGGGTTACCTACGAGCAGTACTTC.